This T cell receptor (beta chain) appears in the sequencing data of a study of monozygotic twins with inflammatory bowel disease. The quantity of total RNA per TCR library was about 3.5 ug. Via template switching, UMIs carrying a 6-nucleotide sample barcode were introduced. TCRdb re-called the 5' RACE reads, yielding one record per CDR3 amino acid sequence without DNA. The table for this sample gives about 450,000 distinct CDR3 sequences. The authors drew around 2.6 ml of blood from each donor. From germline, CDR1 is SEHNR and CDR2 FQNEAQ (reference sequence). The CDR3 consists of 15 residues. This clonotype was obtained from a human donor with ulcerative colitis or Crohn's disease, or a healthy co-twin of an affected twin (not recorded which). The J gene is TRBJ2-2, the V gene TRBV7-9; the D gene TCRdb calls, TRBD2, cannot be checked with no DNA. What was sequenced was blood. CDR3 sequence: CASSRALAGSGELFF. Full variable domain (rest looked up from reference TRBV7-9 and TRBJ2-2): DTGVSQNPRHKITKRGQNVTFRCDPISEHNRLYWYRQTLGQGPEFLTYFQNEAQLEKSRLLSDRFSAERPKGSFSTLEIQRTEQGDSAMYLCASSRALAGSGELFFGEGSRLTVL.